Listed below are T cell receptor beta chains from one sample, sequenced in a study of shared clonotypes between healthy human individuals. Libraries were prepared by immunoSEQ multiplex PCR; TCRdb keeps only in-frame clonotypes and omits some of them. The sample lists 2 million to 3 million clones; 90% to 95% were seen once. The source material was naive CD4+ T cells from PBMCs. Source of these receptors: a young man in good health. Some clones in this sample may be carry-over from other donors' samples. Each CDR3 is given with its conserved first and last residue. The D gene is left open where the match is weak. Only some rows state a clone size, as once, few, many or a class for expanded clones.

TGTGCCAGCAGCCTCGGGACTCCCCTCACCCAAGAGACCCAGTACTTC CASSLGTPLTQETQYF 16 TRBV5-4 NA NA TRBJ2-5
TGTGCCAGCAGTTCCAAGAACAGGGCCGAGCAGTACTTC CASSSKNRAEQYF 13 TRBV27 NA once TRBJ2-7
TGTGCCACCAGCAGGGGGGTGTTTCCGGACAACTATGGCTACACCTTC CATSRGVFPDNYGYTF 16 TRBV15 NA NA TRBJ1-2
TGTGCCAGCAGTTTATTGGACAGGGGAGTGAATCAGCCCCAGCATTTT CASSLLDRGVNQPQHF 16 TRBV28 TRBD1 NA TRBJ1-5
TGTGCCAGCAGCCAGCGGAGCGGGAAAAACACCGGGGAGCTGTTTTTT CASSQRSGKNTGELFF 16 TRBV4-2 TRBD2 NA TRBJ2-2
TGTGCCAGCCGGGACAGGGTCTCCACGCCTGAAGCTTTCTTT CASRDRVSTPEAFF 14 TRBV2 TRBD1 NA TRBJ1-1
TGTGCCAGCAGGACGCCGGGACCCCCGAACACCGGGGAGCTGTTTTTT CASRTPGPPNTGELFF 16 TRBV28 NA NA TRBJ2-2
TGTGCCAGCAGCTCGACCTCAGATACGCAGTATTTT CASSSTSDTQYF 12 TRBV7-3 NA NA TRBJ2-3
TGTGCCAGCGCTCAAACATGGCTCACCTACGAGCAGTACTTC CASAQTWLTYEQYF 14 TRBV6-1 NA NA TRBJ2-7
TGTGCCAGCTCACCACCGGGCCTGGGCTACACCTTC CASSPPGLGYTF 12 TRBV18 NA NA TRBJ1-2
TGCGCCAGCAGTGATGGCGGGAGCTCAGATACGCAGTATTTT CASSDGGSSDTQYF 14 TRBV10-1 TRBD2 NA TRBJ2-3